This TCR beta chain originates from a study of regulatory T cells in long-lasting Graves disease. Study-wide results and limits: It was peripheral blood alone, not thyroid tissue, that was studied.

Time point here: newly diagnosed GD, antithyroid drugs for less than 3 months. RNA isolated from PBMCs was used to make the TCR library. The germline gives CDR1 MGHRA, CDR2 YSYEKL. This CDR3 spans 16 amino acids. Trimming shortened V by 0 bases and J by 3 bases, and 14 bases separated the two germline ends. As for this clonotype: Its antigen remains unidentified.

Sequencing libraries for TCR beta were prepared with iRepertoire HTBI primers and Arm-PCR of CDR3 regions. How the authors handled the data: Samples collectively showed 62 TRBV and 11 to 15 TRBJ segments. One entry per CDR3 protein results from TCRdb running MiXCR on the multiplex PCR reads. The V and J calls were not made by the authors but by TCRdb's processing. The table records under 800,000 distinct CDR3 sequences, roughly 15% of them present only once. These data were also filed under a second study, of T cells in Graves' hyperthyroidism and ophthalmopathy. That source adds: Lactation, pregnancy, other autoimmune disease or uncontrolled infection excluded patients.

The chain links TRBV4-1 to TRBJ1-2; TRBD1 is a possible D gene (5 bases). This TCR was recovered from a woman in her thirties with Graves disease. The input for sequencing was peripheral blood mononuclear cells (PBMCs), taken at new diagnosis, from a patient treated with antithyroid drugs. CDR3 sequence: CASSQDPQGEYYGYTF. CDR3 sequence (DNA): TGCGCCAGCAGCCAAGATCCCCAAGGGGAGTACTATGGCTACACCTTC.